This entry is about one T cell receptor (beta chain). Its antigen is undetermined. These data originate in a study of shared clonotypes between healthy human individuals. Trimming at V came to 5 bases and at J to 2 bases, leaving 8 bases not matched to a gene. The CDR3 contains 16 residues. From germline, CDR1 is SGHRS and CDR2 YFSETQ. Generated by immunoSEQ multiplex PCR, the TCRdb table keeps only in-frame clones and is missing some. This table has hundreds of thousands of clones, approximately 97% appearing once. Study observations and caveats: Having only a few donors restricted how much genetic and exposure-history diversity was captured. Tissue TCR repertoires likely differ from these blood-only repertoires.

The sequencing sample was made of naive CD4+ T cells sorted from blood. As to subset: CD45RA+ positively selected. The origin of this receptor is a woman in her thirties in good health. The chain has TRBV5-1 and TRBJ2-1, with TRBD2 identical over 9 bases. CDR3 sequence reads: CASRQEAGGPYNEQFF. DNA for the CDR3: TGCGCCAGCAGGCAAGAGGCGGGAGGGCCCTACAATGAGCAGTTCTTC.